The rows below give T cell receptor beta chains drawn from one sample of a study of T cell responses to AZD1222 COVID-19 vaccine. Method: immunoSEQ multiplex PCR; TCRdb's copy keeps in-frame clones and lacks some. The sample includes around 59,000 clones, 80% to 90% of them seen just once. This material consisted of peripheral blood, taken 28 days after the second AZD1222 dose. All receptors come from an adult who received the AZD1222 COVID-19 vaccine. The CDR3 runs from the conserved cysteine through the conserved F or W. A D gene is named only where the DNA matches it firmly. Rows may omit the clone size; those that give it use once, few, many or a size class.

TRBV19	TRBJ2-7	NA	NA	CASSIFGSYEQYF	TGTGCCAGTAGTATCTTTGGCAGCTACGAGCAGTACTTC
TRBV5-8	TRBJ1-5	NA	NA	CASSDRSQPQHF	TGTGCCAGCAGCGACCGTAGTCAGCCCCAGCATTTT
TRBV4-3	TRBJ1-4	NA	TRBD1	CASSPGQGAGEKLFF	TGCGCCAGCAGCCCGGGACAGGGGGCCGGTGAAAAACTGTTTTTT
TRBV7-6	TRBJ1-1	NA	TRBD1	CASSLYRDRNTEAFF	TGTGCCAGCAGCTTATACCGGGACAGGAACACTGAAGCTTTCTTT
TRBV27	TRBJ1-2	once	NA	CASSSPDSSPGNYGYTF	TGTGCCAGCAGTTCCCCGGACAGTTCCCCTGGGAACTATGGCTACACCTTC
TRBV4-3	TRBJ2-1	NA	TRBD2	CASSQPGLAKNEQFF	TGCGCCAGCAGCCAACCGGGACTAGCGAAGAATGAGCAGTTCTTC
TRBV6-5	TRBJ2-4	NA	TRBD1	CASSQTQGAKNIQYF	TGTGCCAGCAGTCAAACACAGGGGGCCAAAAACATTCAGTACTTC
TRBV12-5	TRBJ2-2	NA	TRBD2	CASGPGLAGTGELFF	TGTGCTAGTGGTCCGGGACTAGCGGGCACCGGGGAGCTGTTTTTT
TRBV4-1	TRBJ2-2	NA	NA	CASSRIGLRTGELFF	TGCGCCAGCAGCCGTATCGGATTGCGCACCGGGGAGCTGTTTTTT
TRBV6-5	TRBJ1-1	NA	NA	CASIVSGGGVAFF	TGTGCCAGCATCGTTTCGGGCGGCGGGGTAGCTTTCTTT
TRBV6-2/TRBV6-3	TRBJ1-5	NA	NA	CASSYRDINQPQHF	TGTGCCAGCAGTTACCGGGACATCAATCAGCCCCAGCATTTT
TRBV24-1	TRBJ2-1	NA	TRBD2	CATSSGTSGSGNEQFF	TGTGCCACCAGTTCCGGAACTAGCGGGAGTGGAAATGAGCAGTTCTTC
TRBV6-5	TRBJ1-3	NA	NA	CASSYNSRGNTIYF	TGTGCCAGCAGTTATAACTCGAGAGGAAACACCATATATTTT
TRBV7-6	TRBJ2-5	NA	NA	CASSLADGSQETQYF	TGTGCCAGCAGCTTAGCCGATGGCAGTCAAGAGACCCAGTACTTC
TRBV7-6	TRBJ1-6	NA	NA	CASSVSFGNSPLHF	TGTGCCAGCAGCGTCAGCTTCGGCAATTCACCCCTCCACTTT
TRBV30	TRBJ1-1	NA	NA	CAWRAGQGGLTEAFF	TGTGCCTGGAGGGCAGGTCAGGGAGGTCTCACTGAAGCTTTCTTT
TRBV19	TRBJ1-5	few	NA	CASSTRDTRQPQHF	TGTGCCAGTAGTACCCGGGATACCAGACAGCCCCAGCATTTT
TRBV7-3	TRBJ2-3	NA	TRBD2	CASSSGTSGGTDTQYF	TGTGCCAGCAGCTCCGGGACTAGCGGGGGAACAGATACGCAGTATTTT
TRBV11-2	TRBJ2-1	NA	TRBD2	CASSYRLAGGYNEQFF	TGTGCCAGCAGCTACCGACTAGCGGGAGGGTACAATGAGCAGTTCTTC
TRBV7-2	TRBJ1-3	NA	TRBD1	CASSTNRGTGNTIYF	TGTGCCAGCAGCACCAACAGGGGAACTGGAAACACCATATATTTT
TRBV7-8	TRBJ2-7	NA	TRBD1	CASSLLTGGPRYEQYF	TGTGCCAGCAGCCTGTTAACAGGGGGGCCGCGGTACGAGCAGTACTTC
TRBV5-1	TRBJ2-4	NA	NA	CASSLWGPENIQYF	TGCGCCAGCAGCTTGTGGGGGCCCGAAAACATTCAGTACTTC
TRBV28	TRBJ1-6	NA	NA	CASSSEGGGGWNSPLHF	TGTGCCAGCAGTTCGGAGGGAGGGGGAGGTTGGAATTCACCCCTCCACTTT
TRBV5-4	TRBJ1-1	NA	NA	CASSLGDTEAFF	TGTGCCAGCAGCTTGGGTGACACTGAAGCTTTCTTT